This TCR beta chain was obtained from a study of T cells in Graves' hyperthyroidism and ophthalmopathy. The germline CDR1 and CDR2 sequences are DFQATT and SNEGSKA (reference sequence). The CDR3 length is 12 residues. The V and J ends lost 4 bases and 2 bases respectively, with 9 bases between them. Patients with uncontrolled infections, other autoimmune diseases, pregnancy or lactation were excluded. Study-level results: Researchers found most expanded thyroid clonotypes above 0.001 in blood as well.

This clonotype was picked up one time. Its antigen is still unknown. Researchers amplified the TCR beta CDR3 regions from RNA transcripts. HTBI primers were the set used in a first-round RT-PCR of the TCR CDR3. TCRdb re-derived calls from the multiplex PCR reads in MiXCR, one entry per CDR3 protein. The table has 540,000 or so distinct CDR3 sequences, around 46% seen once; the top ten hold roughly 19%. The sequencing sample was made of peripheral blood or thyroid tissue (not recorded which). V usage is TRBV20-1 and J usage is TRBJ2-7; D is ambiguous. The receptor comes from an adult woman with Graves' disease, either hyperthyroidism or ophthalmopathy (not recorded which). The CDR3 coding sequence is TGCAGTGCTAAGGACGTAGCCTACGAGCAGTACTTC. It encodes CSAKDVAYEQYF.